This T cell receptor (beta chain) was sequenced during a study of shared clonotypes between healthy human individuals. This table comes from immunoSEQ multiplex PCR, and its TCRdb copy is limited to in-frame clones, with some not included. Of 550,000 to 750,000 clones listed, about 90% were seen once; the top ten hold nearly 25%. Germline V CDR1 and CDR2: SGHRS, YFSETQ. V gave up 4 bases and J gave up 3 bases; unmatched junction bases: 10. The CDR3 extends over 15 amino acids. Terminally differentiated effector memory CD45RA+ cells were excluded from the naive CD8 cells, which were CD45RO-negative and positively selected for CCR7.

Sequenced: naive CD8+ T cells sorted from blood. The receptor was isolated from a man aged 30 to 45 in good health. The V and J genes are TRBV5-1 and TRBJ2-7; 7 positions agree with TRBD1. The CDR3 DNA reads TGCGCCAGCAGCCCCTCCGGGACAGTATACTACGAGCAGTACTTC. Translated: CASSPSGTVYYEQYF.